The 28 T cell receptor beta chains listed next were all sequenced from one sample in a study of Ad26.COV2.S vaccination and SARS-CoV-2 variants. Sequencing used immunoSEQ multiplex PCR; TCRdb keeps in-frame clones, though not all of them. The sample includes roughly 300,000 clones, roughly 89% of them seen just once. Treatment given: around 19 received Ad26.COV2.S at low or high dose, single or two shots; a few received placebo; per-sample allocation not given. Collection of the samples took place on day 63 after the first injection of vaccine or placebo. Sequences were derived from peripheral blood, sampled in a trial of Ad26.COV2.S vaccine versus placebo. The source is a person aged 18-60 years who received the Ad26.COV2.S COVID-19 vaccine or a placebo.

A few counts support this clone. The V gene is TRBV3-1 (or the pseudogene TRBV3-2), the J gene TRBJ1-1, with D possibly being TRBD1 (5 bases). The ends were cut back, 0 bases at V and 0 bases at J, with 11 bases in the middle. Germline loops: CDR1 LGHDT, CDR2 YNNKEL (reference sequence). The CDR3 spans 16 residues. The CDR3 sequence: CASSQDKGHVNTEAFF. CDR3 sequence (DNA): TGTGCCAGCAGCCAAGATAAGGGGCATGTGAACACTGAAGCTTTCTTT.

This clone was detected once. This sequence joins TRBV7-2 and TRBJ1-6; the D gene is possibly TRBD1 (5 bases). Trimming shortened V by 1 base and J by 7 bases, and 11 bases separated the two germline ends. The CDR3 contains 15 residues. The germline V gene has CDR1 SGHTA and CDR2 FQGNSA. The CDR3 protein is CASSLGMGTNSPLHF. CDR3 coding DNA: TGTGCCAGCAGCTTAGGAATGGGGACCAATTCACCCCTCCACTTT.

The chain employs TRBV18 and TRBJ2-5; D might be TRBD1 (6 bases). V lost 5 bases to trimming and J lost 4 bases, with 11 bases between them. The CDR3 has 13 amino acids. Germline lookup yields CDR1 KGHSH and CDR2 LQKENI. The CDR3 coding sequence is TGTGCCAGCTCATCCAGGACAGCAGAGACCCAGTACTTC. This encodes CASSSRTAETQYF.

The CDR3 coding sequence is TGTGCCAGCTCACCGGGGACTATAGGAGGGCTCGGCACCTTC. It codes for CASSPGTIGGLGTF. The V gene is TRBV18, the J gene TRBJ1-2; the D gene is possibly TRBD1 (5 bases). The CDR3 loop spans 14 amino acids. CDR1 and CDR2 from the germline V gene are KGHSH and LQKENI. Trimming stripped 3 bases from V and 13 bases from J, with 21 bases between.

In its sample, this clone was seen a few times. The chain recombines TRBV2 with TRBJ2-7; 8 nucleotides agree with TRBD2. Germline trimming cut 1 base from V and 4 bases from J; bases unmatched to any gene: 0. Per the germline V gene, CDR1 is SNHLY and CDR2 is FYNNEI. The CDR3 has 13 residues. The CDR3 bases are TGTGCCAGCAGTGAAGGACTAGCGTACGAGCAGTACTTC. Amino acid sequence: CASSEGLAYEQYF.

This chain joins TRBV4-2 and TRBJ2-7; weak D call: TRBD1 (5 bases). The germline V gene encodes CDR1 LGHNA and CDR2 YNFKEQ. The V end lost 0 bases, the J end lost 4 bases, and 16 bases lay between the germline ends. The length of the CDR3 is 16 residues. The CDR3 DNA reads TGTGCCAGCAGCCAAGAACCCCCAGGGATCATATACGAGCAGTACTTC. It encodes CASSQEPPGIIYEQYF.

This chain links TRBV5-1 with TRBJ2-2; D not certain. CDR3 size: 17 residues. The germline gives CDR1 SGHRS, CDR2 YFSETQ. Between the trimmed V and J ends, which lost 2 bases and 0 bases, there was a span of 14 bases. The CDR3 sequence: CASSFNVHDSNTGELFF. In DNA, the CDR3 is TGCGCCAGCAGCTTTAATGTCCATGACTCGAACACCGGGGAGCTGTTTTTT.

This clone was picked up one time. V is TRBV6-1 and J is TRBJ1-3; D gene uncertain. V lost 2 bases and J 4 bases, leaving 12 bases between the germline ends. Germline V gene lookup returns CDR1 MNHNS and CDR2 SASEGT. The CDR3 has 15 residues. The DNA for the CDR3 is TGTGCCAGCAGTGAACGTGCCTCCGCGGGAAACACCATATATTTT. Translation: CASSERASAGNTIYF.

The chain joins TRBV28 to TRBJ1-5; 10 positions agree with TRBD1. This CDR3 spans 14 amino acids. V lost 5 bases, J lost 8 bases, and 6 bases stayed unmatched. From germline, CDR1 is MDHEN and CDR2 SYDVKM. The CDR3 nucleotides read TGTGCCAGCAGTACCGGGACAGGGGTCGAGCCCCAGCATTTT. It translates to CASSTGTGVEPQHF.

The chain recombines TRBV9 with TRBJ2-2; either TRBD1 or TRBD2 may fit D (5 bases each). The CDR3 sequence is 15 residues long. Germline CDR1 reads SGDLS; CDR2 reads YYNGEE. The V end lost 4 bases, the J end lost 6 bases, and 16 bases lay between the germline ends. The CDR3 reads CASSSVGRDAGELFF. The CDR3 bases are TGTGCCAGCAGCTCTGTCGGCAGGGACGCCGGGGAGCTGTTTTTT.

Only one count was recorded for this clone. The gene calls are TRBV6-5 and TRBJ1-1; 9 bases are a match to TRBD1. This CDR3 has 15 residues. Germline lookup yields CDR1 MNHEY and CDR2 SVGAGI. V lost 5 bases, J lost 2 bases, and 6 bases stayed unmatched. Here the CDR3 reads CASSRQQGANTEAFF. The DNA for the CDR3 is TGTGCCAGCAGTCGACAACAGGGGGCAAACACTGAAGCTTTCTTT.

In this sample, this clone turned up once. This chain connects TRBV13 to TRBJ1-1; D unclear. CDR1 and CDR2 (germline): PRHDT, FYEKMQ (reference sequence). This CDR3 region has 13 residues. Trimming shortened V by 5 bases and J by 2 bases, and 9 bases separated the two germline ends. CDR3 residues: CASSPKVNTEAFF. The CDR3 DNA reads as TGTGCCAGCAGCCCGAAAGTTAACACTGAAGCTTTCTTT.

The chain is built from TRBV23-1 and TRBJ2-1; perhaps D is TRBD1 or TRBD2 (7 bases each). TRBV23-1 is given ORF status, its function remaining uncertain. The V gene lost 0 bases and the J gene lost 7 bases, with 16 bases spanning the gap. There are 16 residues in the CDR3. The CDR3 DNA is TGCGCCAGCAGTCAATCGGTCCAGGGGGAGGGGAATGAGCAGTTCTTC. Residues: CASSQSVQGEGNEQFF.

This clone was seen repeatedly, ten times or more. This rearrangement joins TRBV29-1 to TRBJ1-1; 9 bases fit TRBD1. V shed 7 bases and J 5 bases; nucleotides not matched to a gene: 5. Germline V gene data show CDR1 as SQVTM and CDR2 as ANQGSEA. The CDR3 consists of 12 residues. DNA for the CDR3: TGCAGCGGACAGGGGGGAGGGACTGAAGCTTTCTTT. It codes for CSGQGGGTEAFF.

J is TRBJ2-1 and V is TRBV10-1; 7 nucleotides match TRBD1. Germline V CDR1 and CDR2: WNHNN, SYGVQD (reference sequence). The CDR3 spans 15 residues. V was clipped by 2 bases and J by 11 bases; unmatched bases: 12. The CDR3 region is CASSEMGQPIIKQFF. CDR3 DNA sequence: TGCGCCAGCAGTGAGATGGGACAGCCTATCATTAAGCAGTTCTTC.

The chain has TRBV7-9 and TRBJ1-5; D gene unclear. V was trimmed by 3 bases and J by 0 bases, leaving 6 bases between them. The germline gives CDR1 SEHNR, CDR2 FQNEAQ (reference sequence). This CDR3 is 14 amino acids long. CDR3 nucleotides: TGTGCCAGCAGCTTGCCCAGTAGCAATCAGCCCCAGCATTTT. It translates to CASSLPSSNQPQHF.

A remark on this clone: Other DNA sequences in this specimen translate into the identical CDR3. The V call is TRBV6-2 or TRBV6-3, the J call TRBJ2-7; possibly TRBD2 for D (6 bases). V was clipped by 0 bases and J by 1 base, with 7 bases between them. Per germline, CDR1 MNHEY and CDR2 SVGEGT. This CDR3 has 14 residues. The CDR3 nucleotides are TGTGCCAGCAGTTACTCTGGGACTTCCTACGAGCAGTACTTC. This gives the protein CASSYSGTSYEQYF.

The CDR3 region is CASSFQKGRNEQFF. The CDR3 bases are TGTGCCAGCAGCTTTCAAAAGGGGCGCAATGAGCAGTTCTTC. The genes are TRBV7-2 and TRBJ2-1, with D perhaps matching TRBD1 (5 bases). Germline V gene sequence: CDR1 SGHTA, CDR2 FQGNSA. The CDR3 extends over 14 amino acids. Deletions cut 3 bases from V and 6 bases from J, with 12 bases between.

V and J are TRBV28 and TRBJ1-3, with D possibly TRBD1 on 6 matching bases. V was shortened by 3 bases and J by 0 bases, with 15 bases between the two germline ends. The CDR3 runs 17 residues. Germline loops: CDR1 MDHEN, CDR2 SYDVKM. Here the CDR3 reads CASSLYGGGDSGNTIYF. CDR3 sequence (DNA): TGTGCCAGCAGTTTGTACGGAGGGGGGGACTCTGGAAACACCATATATTTT.

The rearrangement joins TRBV11-2 to TRBJ1-5, with TRBD1 matching over 7 bases. This CDR3 comprises 15 residues. Germline trimming cut 5 bases from V and 5 bases from J; bases unmatched to any gene: 9. Germline CDR1 reads SGHAT; CDR2 reads FQNNGV. The CDR3 protein is CASSLDREGDQPQHF. The CDR3 DNA reads TGTGCCAGCAGCCTCGACAGGGAAGGAGATCAGCCCCAGCATTTT.

This clone has just one count. The genes are TRBV5-1 and TRBJ2-5, with D possibly being TRBD1 (5 bases). This CDR3 region has 15 residues. V was shortened by 3 bases and J by 0 bases, with 12 bases between the two germline ends. Germline V gives CDR1 SGHRS, CDR2 YFSETQ. The CDR3 protein is CASSYTGDHQETQYF. CDR3 bases: TGCGCCAGCAGCTATACAGGAGACCACCAAGAGACCCAGTACTTC.

This chain connects TRBV18 to TRBJ1-3, with 8 nucleotides matching TRBD1. The trim removed 1 base at V and 2 bases at J, leaving 16 bases unmatched. CDR3 size: 20 residues. From germline, CDR1 is KGHSH and CDR2 LQKENI. The CDR3 sequence: CASSPLHARQGLSTGNTIYF. CDR3 sequence (DNA): TGTGCCAGCTCACCACTTCACGCGAGACAGGGGCTAAGTACTGGAAACACCATATATTTT.

The chain uses TRBV10-3 and TRBJ1-1; TRBD1 matches 10 bases. The CDR3 runs 16 residues. V gave up 6 bases and J gave up 7 bases; unmatched junction bases: 14. Germline V gives CDR1 ENHRY, CDR2 SYGVKD. CDR3 coding DNA: TGTGCCATCAGAGCCACCGGGACAGGGGAGCTTAATGAAGCTTTCTTT. It encodes CAIRATGTGELNEAFF.

This chain connects TRBV30 to TRBJ1-5; D not certain. Germline assignment: CDR1 GTSNPN and CDR2 SVGIG (reference sequence). The CDR3 consists of 13 residues. The ends were cut back, 4 bases at V and 4 bases at J, with 11 bases in the middle. The CDR3 reads CAWNRGGNQPQHF. The DNA of the CDR3 is TGTGCCTGGAATCGGGGAGGGAATCAGCCCCAGCATTTT.

The chain employs TRBV29-1 and TRBJ1-2; no firm D call. Trimming removed 3 bases at V and 8 bases at J, with 7 bases between. Germline CDR1 reads SQVTM; CDR2 reads ANQGSEA. This CDR3 is built from 10 residues. CDR3 protein: CSVDARGYTF. Written as DNA, the CDR3 is TGCAGCGTTGACGCAAGAGGCTACACCTTC.

The chain has TRBV6-2 or TRBV6-3 and TRBJ1-1; TRBD1 matches at 8 bases. V lost 2 bases and J lost 1; bases outside the gene matches: 6. The CDR3 totals 16 residues. CDR1 and CDR2 (germline): MNHEY, SVGEGT. The CDR3 region has the DNA TGTGCCAGCAGTTACCCACGACAGGGGAGGAACACTGAAGCTTTCTTT. This gives the protein CASSYPRQGRNTEAFF.

In DNA, the CDR3 is TGTGCCAGTAGTATAGGGGGACTCAGCAATCAGCCCCAGCATTTT. Amino acid sequence: CASSIGGLSNQPQHF. V gene TRBV19 combines with J gene TRBJ1-5, with a weak D call TRBD1 (5 bases). Trimming removed 1 base at V and 1 base at J, with 8 bases between. Germline-derived CDR1 and CDR2 are LNHDA and SQIVND (reference sequence). The length of the CDR3 is 15 residues.

The chain has TRBV2 and TRBJ1-1; unclear D gene. V shed 7 bases and J shed 1 base, with 13 bases lying between them. CDR1 is SNHLY and CDR2 is FYNNEI in the germline V gene. The CDR3 has 14 amino acids. CDR3 region: CASIGRIRNTEAFF. The DNA of the CDR3 is TGTGCCAGCATAGGTAGGATAAGGAACACTGAAGCTTTCTTT.